These 26 T cell receptor beta chains were all obtained from the same sample, sequenced in a study of blood T cell repertoires in COVID-19. Profiling relied on immunoSEQ multiplex PCR, and the TCRdb table lists in-frame clones only, not all of them. Here the sample spans 390,000 or so clones, over 80% being singletons. Input material: PBMCs or T cells enriched from blood (not recorded which). Receptors originate from a woman aged 50 to 65 who had recovered from COVID-19.

This clone was seen only once. The J gene is TRBJ2-7, the V gene TRBV29-1, with D uncertain. Germline V gene data show CDR1 as SQVTM and CDR2 as ANQGSEA. V shed 6 bases and J shed 0 bases, with 9 bases lying between them. The CDR3 extends over 12 amino acids. The CDR3 reads CSVFGPSYEQYF. For the CDR3, the DNA is TGCAGCGTCTTTGGCCCCTCCTACGAGCAGTACTTC.

The V gene is TRBV7-2, the J gene TRBJ1-6; D possibly corresponds to TRBD1 (6 bases). This CDR3 spans 16 amino acids. Germline assignment: CDR1 SGHTA and CDR2 FQGNSA. The V end lost 0 bases, the J end lost 7 bases, and 13 bases lay between the germline ends. CDR3 in amino acids: CASSLAHQGRNSPLHF. The CDR3 DNA is TGTGCCAGCAGCTTAGCGCATCAGGGGCGCAATTCACCCCTCCACTTT. Complete variable domain (other parts from reference TRBV7-2 and TRBJ1-6): GAGVSQSPSNKVTEKGKDVELRCDPISGHTALYWYRQSLGQGLEFLIYFQGNSAPDKSGLPSDRFSAERTGGSVSTLTIQRTQQEDSAVYLCASSLAHQGRNSPLHFGNGTRLTVT.

The chain links TRBV30 to TRBJ1-2; D may be TRBD1 (6 bases). The CDR3 length is 15 residues. The ends were cut back, 2 bases at V and 5 bases at J, with 18 bases in the middle. Germline CDR1 and CDR2: GTSNPN and SVGIG (reference sequence). Written as DNA, the CDR3 is TGTGCCTGGAGTCTAACAGGGTCGAGGAGTTATGGCTACACCTTC. Translated, it gives CAWSLTGSRSYGYTF.

The gene calls are TRBV19 and TRBJ2-7; weak D call: TRBD2 (6 bases). Per the germline V gene, CDR1 is LNHDA and CDR2 is SQIVND (reference sequence). Between the trimmed V and J ends, which lost 3 bases and 6 bases, there was a span of 15 bases. The CDR3 loop spans 14 amino acids. The CDR3 region has the DNA TGTGCCAGTAGTATGGAGGGGTGGAGGAGCGAGCAGTACTTC. Residues: CASSMEGWRSEQYF.

The chain recombines TRBV10-3 with TRBJ2-2, with D possibly TRBD2 on 5 matching bases. Trimming shortened V by 7 bases and J by 6 bases, and 9 bases separated the two germline ends. The CDR3 runs 12 residues. The germline V gene encodes CDR1 ENHRY and CDR2 SYGVKD. CDR3 nucleotide sequence: TGTGCCATCAATGGACTCTCCGGGGAGCTGTTTTTT. As protein: CAINGLSGELFF.

This clone was counted only a few times. The rearrangement joins TRBV3-1 (or the pseudogene TRBV3-2) to TRBJ1-2, with D possibly matching TRBD1 (5 bases). Per germline, CDR1 LGHDT and CDR2 YNNKEL (reference sequence). This CDR3 has 13 amino acids. The CDR3 is CATLGGTNYGYTF. The CDR3 bases are TGTGCTACCCTGGGGGGGACTAACTATGGCTACACCTTC.

The chain recombines TRBV4-1 with TRBJ1-3, with 7 nucleotides matching TRBD1. The germline V gene encodes CDR1 MGHRA and CDR2 YSYEKL. This CDR3 is 18 amino acids long. The trim removed 0 bases at V and 2 bases at J, leaving 10 bases unmatched. CDR3 residues: CASSQEGWGQFPGNTIYF. CDR3 nucleotide sequence: TGCGCCAGCAGCCAAGAAGGTTGGGGACAGTTCCCTGGAAACACCATATATTTT.

This clone appeared a few times. This rearrangement joins TRBV4-1 to TRBJ2-7; TRBD2 aligns across 8 bases. V was pared by 4 bases and J by 0 bases, with 17 bases of the junction left unmatched. In germline, CDR1 is MGHRA, CDR2 YSYEKL. The CDR3 sequence is 19 residues long. CDR3 coding DNA: TGCGCCAGCAGCCCCCCACCGGGACTAGGACTCCTTGCCTCCTACGAGCAGTACTTC. Translated, it gives CASSPPPGLGLLASYEQYF.

This CDR3 reads CASSPFDGTNTEAFF. CDR3 in DNA: TGTGCCAGCAGCCCTTTCGATGGGACTAACACTGAAGCTTTCTTT. The chain recombines TRBV7-9 with TRBJ1-1, with D perhaps matching TRBD1 (5 bases). CDR3 length: 15 residues. The V gene's germline CDR1 is SEHNR and CDR2 FQNEAQ (reference sequence). V lost 5 bases and J 2 bases, leaving 15 bases between the germline ends.

The genes are TRBV6-1 and TRBJ2-5; the D is unclear. The CDR3 runs to 14 residues. V shed 3 bases and J shed 0 bases, with 8 bases lying between them. The germline V gene encodes CDR1 MNHNS and CDR2 SASEGT. The CDR3 reads CASSDVPYQETQYF. The CDR3 nucleotides are TGTGCCAGCAGTGACGTTCCGTACCAAGAGACCCAGTACTTC.

The chain recombines TRBV6-1 with TRBJ1-2; 10 nucleotides align to TRBD1. The germline V gene encodes CDR1 MNHNS and CDR2 SASEGT. V lost 2 bases and J lost 4; bases outside the gene matches: 1. The CDR3 spans 14 residues. The CDR3 is CASSERTGGYGYTF. The CDR3 nucleotides are TGTGCCAGCAGTGAAAGGACAGGGGGCTATGGCTACACCTTC.

The chain has TRBV5-1 and TRBJ2-7, with a weak D call TRBD2 (7 bases). The CDR3 loop spans 15 amino acids. The ends were cut back, 3 bases at V and 7 bases at J, with 20 bases in the middle. Looked up from germline, CDR1 is SGHRS and CDR2 is YFSETQ. CDR3 in amino acids: CASSWGGSLGGEQYF. The CDR3, as DNA: TGCGCCAGCAGCTGGGGCGGGAGCCTAGGGGGGGAGCAGTACTTC.

The chain recombines TRBV19 with TRBJ1-6; D gene unclear. Deletions cut 7 bases from V and 0 bases from J, with 4 bases between. CDR1 and CDR2 from the germline V gene are LNHDA and SQIVND (reference sequence). This CDR3 contains 13 residues. CDR3 loop: CASTFSYNSPLHF. CDR3 in DNA: TGTGCCAGTACTTTCTCCTATAATTCACCCCTCCACTTT.

The chain carries TRBV12-3 or TRBV12-4 and TRBJ1-2; the D gene is possibly TRBD1 (5 bases). CDR3 length: 12 residues. V was cut by 4 bases and J by 6 bases, with 9 bases left in between. For the CDR3, the DNA is TGTGCCAGCAGTTCAGGGTATGATGGCTACACCTTC. Residues: CASSSGYDGYTF.

The chain couples TRBV6-5 to TRBJ2-1; 8 nucleotides match TRBD2. The CDR3 consists of 13 residues. The V gene's germline CDR1 is MNHEY and CDR2 SVGAGI. The V segment lost 6 bases and the J segment 10 bases; nucleotides outside the gene matches: 8. The CDR3 reads CASRLGLAGEQFF. The CDR3 DNA sequence: TGTGCCAGCAGACTAGGACTAGCAGGGGAGCAGTTCTTC.

This chain joins TRBV14 and TRBJ1-1; D is perhaps TRBD1 (6 bases). V lost 2 bases and J lost 8, with 18 bases in between. The germline V gene encodes CDR1 SGHDN and CDR2 FVKESK. The length of the CDR3 is 15 residues. The CDR3 region has the DNA TGTGCCAGCAGCCAACGTTTCGCGGGGGCAGGCGAAGCTTTCTTT. Its translation is CASSQRFAGAGEAFF.

The chain carries TRBV14 and TRBJ1-4; weak D call: TRBD1 (5 bases). The CDR3 sequence is 15 residues long. The V and J ends lost 1 base and 7 bases respectively, with 13 bases between them. Per germline, CDR1 SGHDN and CDR2 FVKESK. The CDR3 DNA reads as TGTGCCAGCAGCCAAGGGAGCAGGGTGCGTGAAAAACTGTTTTTT. It is translated as CASSQGSRVREKLFF.

The table lists this clone with a count of one. This CDR3 is CATTGNSVHF. In nucleotides, the CDR3 is TGTGCCACCACAGGGAACAGCGTCCACTTT. The V gene is TRBV28, the J gene TRBJ1-6; weak D call: TRBD1 (6 bases). This CDR3 has 10 residues. CDR1 and CDR2 from the germline V gene are MDHEN and SYDVKM. Trimming left V 10 bases short and J 17 bases short, with 15 bases between.

This clone was found once. The CDR3 region has the DNA TGTGCCAGCAGCTTATCGGGCGGGGGGCTGAACACCGGGGAGCTGTTTTTT. Its protein product is CASSLSGGGLNTGELFF. This chain joins TRBV7-6 and TRBJ2-2; 8 bases align to TRBD2. Per germline, CDR1 SGHVS and CDR2 FNYEAQ. After removal of 2 bases from V and 1 base from J, the junction contained 6 bases not matched to a gene. This CDR3 is built from 17 residues.

The chain recombines TRBV6-2 or TRBV6-3 with TRBJ2-2; the match to TRBD2 covers 7 bases. Looked up from germline, CDR1 is MNHEY and CDR2 is SVGEGT. The CDR3 runs to 19 residues. V shed 1 base, J shed 1 base, and the junction held 12 bases outside the gene matches. This chain's CDR3 is CASSYYRTGLMKNTGELFF. CDR3 in DNA: TGTGCCAGCAGTTACTATAGGACGGGACTAATGAAGAACACCGGGGAGCTGTTTTTT.

The chain uses TRBV6-2 or TRBV6-3 and TRBJ1-5; 7 bases map to TRBD1. V was pared by 6 bases and J by 2 bases, with 13 bases of the junction left unmatched. CDR1 and CDR2 from the germline V gene are MNHEY and SVGEGT. The CDR3 runs 17 residues. Here the CDR3 reads CASSSRQGGVRNQPQHF. Here the CDR3 DNA reads TGTGCCAGCAGCTCAAGACAGGGAGGTGTTCGCAATCAGCCCCAGCATTTT.

The chain is built from TRBV10-3 and TRBJ2-3, with D maybe TRBD1 (6 bases). Germline CDR1 and CDR2: ENHRY and SYGVKD. The CDR3 runs to 14 residues. With 3 bases removed from V and 4 bases from J, the gap between germline ends came to 11 bases. As DNA, the CDR3 is TGTGCCATCAGTGACCTACAGGGTTCAGATACGCAGTATTTT. Encoded protein: CAISDLQGSDTQYF.

CDR3: CASSDSFAGELFF. The CDR3 DNA follows: TGTGCCAGCAGTGACTCCTTTGCCGGGGAGCTGTTTTTT. The genes are TRBV6-4 and TRBJ2-2; D gene ambiguous. The V end was cut by 0 bases, the J end by 6 bases, with 5 bases between. CDR1 is MRHNA and CDR2 is SNTAGT in the germline V gene. CDR3 size: 13 residues.

The CDR3 here is CASSQVGVSYGYTF. CDR3 in DNA: TGCGCCAGCAGCCAAGTAGGGGTGAGCTATGGCTACACCTTC. The chain is built from TRBV4-1 and TRBJ1-2; D may be TRBD1 (5 bases). The V and J ends lost 1 base and 4 bases respectively, with 10 bases between them. Germline values: CDR1 MGHRA, CDR2 YSYEKL. The CDR3 has 14 residues.

The J gene is TRBJ2-2, the V gene TRBV11-3; D perhaps matches TRBD1 (6 bases). The V and J ends lost 6 bases and 4 bases respectively, with 9 bases between them. The CDR3 contains 13 residues. Germline V gives CDR1 SGHNT, CDR2 YENEEA. The CDR3 sequence: CASRLDSTGELFF. The CDR3 DNA sequence: TGTGCCAGCAGACTGGACAGCACCGGGGAGCTGTTTTTT.

V usage is TRBV6-4 and J usage is TRBJ1-5; a possible D gene is TRBD1 (5 bases). The germline V gene has CDR1 MRHNA and CDR2 SNTAGT. The CDR3 runs 14 residues. The CDR3 sequence: CAESQGVYNQPQHF. For the CDR3, the DNA is TGTGCAGAGAGCCAGGGTGTTTACAATCAGCCCCAGCATTTT.